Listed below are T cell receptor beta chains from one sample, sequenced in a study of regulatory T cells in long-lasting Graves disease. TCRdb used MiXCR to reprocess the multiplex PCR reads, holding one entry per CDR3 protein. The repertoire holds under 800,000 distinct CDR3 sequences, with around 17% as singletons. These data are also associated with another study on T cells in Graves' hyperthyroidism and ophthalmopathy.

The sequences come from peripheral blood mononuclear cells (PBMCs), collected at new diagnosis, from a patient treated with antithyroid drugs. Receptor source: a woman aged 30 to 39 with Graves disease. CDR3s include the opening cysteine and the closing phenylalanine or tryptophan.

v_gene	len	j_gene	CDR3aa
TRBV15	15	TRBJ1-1	CATSSLSTGNTEAFF
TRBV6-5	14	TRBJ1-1	CASSYFGGISEAFF
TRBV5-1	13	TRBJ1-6	CASNSGTPEPLHF
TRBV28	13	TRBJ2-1	CASSSGWRDEQFF
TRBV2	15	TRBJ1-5	CASSETRGGSQPQHF
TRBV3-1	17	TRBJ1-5	CASSPRPAGGRNQPQHF
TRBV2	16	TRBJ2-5	CASSVSPGLATETQYF
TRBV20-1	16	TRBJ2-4	CSAREWETVAKNIQYF
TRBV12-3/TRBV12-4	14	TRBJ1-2	CASSLVDSDYGYTF
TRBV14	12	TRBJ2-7	CASSQSTGRKYF
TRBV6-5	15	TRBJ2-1	CASSYASPAYNEQFF
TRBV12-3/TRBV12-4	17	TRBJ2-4	CASSPPGLAGLKNIQYF
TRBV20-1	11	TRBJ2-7	CSAAGTGEQYF
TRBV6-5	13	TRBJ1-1	CASSYARDTEAFF
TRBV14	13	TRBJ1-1	CASSPNTYTEAFF
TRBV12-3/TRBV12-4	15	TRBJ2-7	CASSPTGARQYEQYF
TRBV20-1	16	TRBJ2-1	CSARAPDSSSYNEQFF
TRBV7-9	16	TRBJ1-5	CASSRSGNRGNQPQHF
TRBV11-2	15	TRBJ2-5	CASSLEFLRGETQYF
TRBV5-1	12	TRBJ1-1	CASSLLGLEAFF
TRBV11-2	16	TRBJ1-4	CASSSPGRESYEKLFF
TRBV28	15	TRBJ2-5	CASSAQGGRPGTQYF
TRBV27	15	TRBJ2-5	CASSLIRETGETQYF
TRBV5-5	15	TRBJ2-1	CASSLEAGAYNEQFF
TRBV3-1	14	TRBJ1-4	CASSQDGGMVKLFF
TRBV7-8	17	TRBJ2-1	CASSPGQRDRGYNVQFF
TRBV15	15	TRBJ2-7	CATSREGTGAYEQYF
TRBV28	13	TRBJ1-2	CASSLTRGHGYTF
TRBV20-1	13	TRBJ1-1	CSHRGPSNTEAFF
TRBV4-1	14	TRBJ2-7	CASSQTSGSLQQYF
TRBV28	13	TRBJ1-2	CASSWGLGRGYTF
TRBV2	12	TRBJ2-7	CASSREPYEQYF
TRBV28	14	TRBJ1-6	CASSPKLNSAPLHF
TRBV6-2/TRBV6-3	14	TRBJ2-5	CASSQSKGLETQYF
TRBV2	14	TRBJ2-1	CARRGGLLGGEQFF
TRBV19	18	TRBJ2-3	CASSKRGLAGRSQDTQYF
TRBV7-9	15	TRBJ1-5	CASSRGTPQDQPQHF
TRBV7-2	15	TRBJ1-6	CASSPTENENSPLHF
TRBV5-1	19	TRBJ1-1	CASSLEGTGRGGMNTEAFF
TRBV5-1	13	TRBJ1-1	CASSYQLNTEAFF
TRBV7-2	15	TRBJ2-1	CASSIRTGNRGEQFF
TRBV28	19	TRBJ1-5	CASIGVATGGHFSNQPQHF
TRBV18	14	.	CASSPNGQSNVLTF
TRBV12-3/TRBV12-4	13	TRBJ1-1	CASRSYPGTEAFF
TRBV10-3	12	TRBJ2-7	CAIRGRLYEQYF
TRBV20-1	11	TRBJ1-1	CSASWGARAFF
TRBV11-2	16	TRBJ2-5	CASNPGDKFQLETQYF
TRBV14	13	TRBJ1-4	CASSPGSGTKLFF
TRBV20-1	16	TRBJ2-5	CSARDLTWAQGGTQYF
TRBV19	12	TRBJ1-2	CASISGVYGYTF